This TCR beta chain was observed in a study of shared clonotypes between healthy human individuals. Details on this clone: The antigen is not known.

Study results and limitations: Despite large depth, rarefaction showed incomplete sorted-subset sequencing. For naive CD4 cells, around 5.1% of clonotypes were shared across a handful of donors.

The V gene's germline CDR1 is SEHNR and CDR2 FQNEAQ (reference sequence). V was shortened by 7 bases and J by 5 bases, with 11 bases between the two germline ends. The CDR3 length is 12 residues. Every subset's genomic DNA went evenly onto several immunoSEQ plates. Here immunoSEQ multiplex PCR was the method, and the copy in TCRdb shows in-frame clones only, minus some. The sample consists of more than 2 million clones, about 95% of them appearing once. Naive CD8 isolation took CD45RO-negative cells positively selected for CCR7 and excluded terminally differentiated effector memory CD45RA+ cells. The chain links TRBV7-9 to TRBJ2-5; D gene uncertain. Sequencing used naive CD8+ T cells sorted from blood. The origin of this receptor is a man between 18 and 35 years old in good health. This CDR3 is CASTSPVETQYF. The CDR3 nucleotides read TGTGCCAGCACCTCACCGGTGGAGACCCAGTACTTC.